This TCR beta chain is from a study of blood T cell repertoires in COVID-19. Here immunoSEQ multiplex PCR was the method, and the copy in TCRdb shows in-frame clones only, minus some. The table has 200,000 to 250,000 clones, around 90% seen once; the top ten hold less than 15%. The CDR3 is made up of 20 amino acids. Germline CDR1 is SGHRS and CDR2 is YFSETQ. V lost 4 bases and J lost 2; bases outside the gene matches: 20. This TCR was recovered from a woman between 18 and 29 years old who had recovered from COVID-19. The chain combines TRBV5-1 with TRBJ2-5; the match to TRBD1 covers 10 bases. The sequenced sample was peripheral blood. This CDR3 is CASSVPRQGASNSRQETQYF. The CDR3 coding sequence is TGCGCCAGCAGCGTCCCGAGACAGGGGGCATCCAACAGCCGGCAAGAGACCCAGTACTTC.